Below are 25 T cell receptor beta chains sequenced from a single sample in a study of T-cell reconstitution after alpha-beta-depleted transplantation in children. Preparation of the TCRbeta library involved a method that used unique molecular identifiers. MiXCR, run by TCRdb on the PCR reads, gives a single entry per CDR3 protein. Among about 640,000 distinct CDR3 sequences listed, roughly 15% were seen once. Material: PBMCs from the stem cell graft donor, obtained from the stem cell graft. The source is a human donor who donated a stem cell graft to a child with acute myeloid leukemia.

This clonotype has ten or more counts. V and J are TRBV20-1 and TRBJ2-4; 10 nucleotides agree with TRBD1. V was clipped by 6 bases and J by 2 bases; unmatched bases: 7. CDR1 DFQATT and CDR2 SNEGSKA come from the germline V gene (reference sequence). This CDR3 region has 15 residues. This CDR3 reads CSALDRGRTKNIQYF. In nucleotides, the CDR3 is TGCAGTGCCCTAGACAGGGGGCGAACCAAAAACATTCAGTACTTC.

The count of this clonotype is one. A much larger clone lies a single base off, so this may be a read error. CDR3 nucleotide sequence: TGCAGCGTGACCGGGACAGGTGCAACTAATGAAAAACCGTTTTTT. Amino acids: CSVTGTGATNEKPFF. The rearrangement joins TRBV29-1 to TRBJ1-4; 8 nucleotides agree with TRBD1. There are 15 residues in the CDR3. Germline CDR1 is SQVTM and CDR2 is ANQGSEA.

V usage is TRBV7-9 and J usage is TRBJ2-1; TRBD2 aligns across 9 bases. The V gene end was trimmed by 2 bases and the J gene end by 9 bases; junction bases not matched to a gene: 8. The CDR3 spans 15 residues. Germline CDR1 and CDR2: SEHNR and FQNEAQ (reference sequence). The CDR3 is CASSLIKRGALEQFF. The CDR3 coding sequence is TGTGCCAGCAGCTTAATCAAGCGGGGGGCTCTTGAGCAGTTCTTC.

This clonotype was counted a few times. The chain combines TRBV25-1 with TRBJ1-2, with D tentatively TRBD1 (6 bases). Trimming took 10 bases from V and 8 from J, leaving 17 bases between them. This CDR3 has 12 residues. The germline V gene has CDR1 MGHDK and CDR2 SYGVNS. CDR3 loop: CATSKGVDGYTF. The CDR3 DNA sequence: TGTGCCACCTCGAAGGGGGTTGACGGCTACACCTTC.

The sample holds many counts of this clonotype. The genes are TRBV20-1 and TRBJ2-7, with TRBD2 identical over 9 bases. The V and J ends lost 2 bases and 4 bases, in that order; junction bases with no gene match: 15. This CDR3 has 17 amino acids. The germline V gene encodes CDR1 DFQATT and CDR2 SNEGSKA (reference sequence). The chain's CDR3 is CSARRGTSAGGPYEQYV. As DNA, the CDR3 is TGCAGTGCTAGAAGGGGGACTTCAGCGGGGGGACCATACGAGCAGTACGTC.

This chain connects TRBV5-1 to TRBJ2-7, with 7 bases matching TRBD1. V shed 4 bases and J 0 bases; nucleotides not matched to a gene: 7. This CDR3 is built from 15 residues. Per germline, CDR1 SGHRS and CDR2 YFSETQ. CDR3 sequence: CASSTSWTGSYEQYF. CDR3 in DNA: TGCGCCAGCAGCACTTCTTGGACAGGCTCCTACGAGCAGTACTTC.

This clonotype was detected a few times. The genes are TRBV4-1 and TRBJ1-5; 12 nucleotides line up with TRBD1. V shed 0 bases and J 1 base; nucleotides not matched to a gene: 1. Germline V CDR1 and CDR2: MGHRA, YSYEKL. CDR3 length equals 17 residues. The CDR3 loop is CASSQEGQGASNQPQHF. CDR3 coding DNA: TGCGCCAGCAGCCAAGAGGGACAGGGGGCGAGCAATCAGCCCCAGCATTTT.

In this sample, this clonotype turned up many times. DNA for the CDR3: TGCAGTGCTAGTGGTGATCGGGGTTCTTATTCACCCCTCCACTTT. Protein: CSASGDRGSYSPLHF. V gene TRBV20-1 combines with J gene TRBJ1-6; D remains unclear. V lost 3 bases and J lost 8, with 17 bases in between. Germline lookup yields CDR1 DFQATT and CDR2 SNEGSKA (reference sequence). The CDR3 length is 15 residues.

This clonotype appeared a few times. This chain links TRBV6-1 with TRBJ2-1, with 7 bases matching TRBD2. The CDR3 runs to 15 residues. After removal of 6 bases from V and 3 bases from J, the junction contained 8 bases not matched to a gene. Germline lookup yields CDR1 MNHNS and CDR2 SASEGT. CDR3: CASSRGGRLYNEQFF. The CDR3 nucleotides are TGTGCCAGCAGCCGGGGAGGGAGACTCTACAATGAGCAGTTCTTC.

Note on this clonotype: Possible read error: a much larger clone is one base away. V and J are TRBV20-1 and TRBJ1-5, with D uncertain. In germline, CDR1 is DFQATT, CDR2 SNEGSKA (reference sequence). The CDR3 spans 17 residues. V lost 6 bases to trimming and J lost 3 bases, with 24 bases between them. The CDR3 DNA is TGCAGTGCGTCGCCCCTCGACACCGTAGGGAACAATCAGCCCCAGCATTTT. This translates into CSASPLDTVGNNQPQHF.

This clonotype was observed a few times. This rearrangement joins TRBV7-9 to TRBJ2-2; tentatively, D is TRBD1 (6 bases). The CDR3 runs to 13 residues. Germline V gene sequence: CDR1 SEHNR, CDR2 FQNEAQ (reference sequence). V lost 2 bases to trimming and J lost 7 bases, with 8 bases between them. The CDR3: CASSLWDIGELFF. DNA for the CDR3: TGTGCCAGCAGCTTATGGGACATCGGGGAGCTGTTTTTT.

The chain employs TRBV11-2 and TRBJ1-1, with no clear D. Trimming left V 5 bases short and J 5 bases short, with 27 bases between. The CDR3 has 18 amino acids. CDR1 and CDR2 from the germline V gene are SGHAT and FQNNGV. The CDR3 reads CASSPAVYRYDGGTEAFF. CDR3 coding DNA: TGTGCCAGCAGCCCCGCCGTGTATAGGTATGATGGAGGGACTGAAGCTTTCTTT.

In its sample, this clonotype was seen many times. The CDR3 sequence: CASSLAGSGGYTF. The CDR3 region has the DNA TGTGCCAGCAGCTTAGCAGGGTCTGGTGGCTACACCTTC. This chain connects TRBV7-2 to TRBJ1-2; no clear D gene. With 0 bases removed from V and 7 bases from J, the gap between germline ends came to 9 bases. CDR1 and CDR2 from the germline V gene are SGHTA and FQGNSA. The CDR3 contains 13 residues.

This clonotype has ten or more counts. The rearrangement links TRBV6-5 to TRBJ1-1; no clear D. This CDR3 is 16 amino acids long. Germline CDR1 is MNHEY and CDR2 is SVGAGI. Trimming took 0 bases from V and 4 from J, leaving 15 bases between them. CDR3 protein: CASSYSNPPSVTEAFF. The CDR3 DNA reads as TGTGCCAGCAGTTACTCGAATCCCCCCTCTGTCACTGAAGCTTTCTTT.

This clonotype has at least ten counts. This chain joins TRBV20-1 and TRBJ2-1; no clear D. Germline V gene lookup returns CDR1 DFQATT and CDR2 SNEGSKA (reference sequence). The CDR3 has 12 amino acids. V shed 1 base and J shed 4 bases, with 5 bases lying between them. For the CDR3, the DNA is TGCAGTGCTAGAGTTCCGTACAATGAGCAGTTCTTC. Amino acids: CSARVPYNEQFF.

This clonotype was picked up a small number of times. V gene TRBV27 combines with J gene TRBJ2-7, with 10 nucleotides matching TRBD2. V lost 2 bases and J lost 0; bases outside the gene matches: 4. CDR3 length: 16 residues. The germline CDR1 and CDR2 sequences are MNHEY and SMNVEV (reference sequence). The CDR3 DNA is TGTGCCAGCAGTTTACTAGCGGGGGTAAGCTCCTACGAGCAGTACTTC. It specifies CASSLLAGVSSYEQYF.

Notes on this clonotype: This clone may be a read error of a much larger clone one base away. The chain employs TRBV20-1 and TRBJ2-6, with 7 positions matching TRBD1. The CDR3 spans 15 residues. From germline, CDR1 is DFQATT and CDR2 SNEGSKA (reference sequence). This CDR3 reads CSARPGTAGADVLTF. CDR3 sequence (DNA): TGCAGTGCTAGACCCGGGACAGCTGGGGCCGACGTCCTGACTTTC.

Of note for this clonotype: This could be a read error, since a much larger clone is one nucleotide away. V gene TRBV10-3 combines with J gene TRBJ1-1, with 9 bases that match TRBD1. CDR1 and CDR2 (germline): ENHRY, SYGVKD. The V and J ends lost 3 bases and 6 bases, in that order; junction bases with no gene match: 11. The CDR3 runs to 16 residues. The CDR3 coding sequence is TGTGCCATCAGTGACGGGACAGGGACCCTTCTCTCTGAAGCTTTCTTT. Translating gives CAISDGTGTLLSEAFF.

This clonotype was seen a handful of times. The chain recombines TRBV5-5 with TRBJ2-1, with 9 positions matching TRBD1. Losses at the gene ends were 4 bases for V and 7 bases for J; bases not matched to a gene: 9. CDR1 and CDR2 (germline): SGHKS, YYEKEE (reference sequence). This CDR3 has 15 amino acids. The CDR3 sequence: CASSPPGTGTNEQFF. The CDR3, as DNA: TGTGCCAGCAGCCCCCCAGGGACAGGGACAAATGAGCAGTTCTTC.

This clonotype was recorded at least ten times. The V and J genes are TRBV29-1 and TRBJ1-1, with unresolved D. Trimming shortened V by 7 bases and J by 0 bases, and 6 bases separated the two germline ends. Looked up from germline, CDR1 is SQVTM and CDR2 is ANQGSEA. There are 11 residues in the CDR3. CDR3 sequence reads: CSAIMNTEAFF. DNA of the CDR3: TGCAGCGCAATCATGAACACTGAAGCTTTCTTT.

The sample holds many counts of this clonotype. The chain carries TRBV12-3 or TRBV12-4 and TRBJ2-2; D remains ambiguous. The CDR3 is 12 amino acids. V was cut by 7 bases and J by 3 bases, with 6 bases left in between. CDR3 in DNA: TGTGCCAGCACCGACGACACCGGGGAGCTGTTTTTT. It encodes CASTDDTGELFF.

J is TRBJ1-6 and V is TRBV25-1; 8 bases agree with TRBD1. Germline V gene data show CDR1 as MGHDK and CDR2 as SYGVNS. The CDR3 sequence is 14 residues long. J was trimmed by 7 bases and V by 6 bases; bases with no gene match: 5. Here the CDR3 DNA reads TGTGCCAGCAGAGCCGACAGGGGAAATTCACCCCTCCACTTT. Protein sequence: CASRADRGNSPLHF.

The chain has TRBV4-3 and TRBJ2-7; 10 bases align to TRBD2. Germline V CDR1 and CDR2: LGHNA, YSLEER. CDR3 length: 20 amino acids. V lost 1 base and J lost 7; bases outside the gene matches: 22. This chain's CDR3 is CASSQAIGVSATAGGREQYF. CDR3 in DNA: TGCGCCAGCAGCCAAGCGATCGGAGTCTCTGCCACAGCGGGGGGGAGGGAGCAGTACTTC.

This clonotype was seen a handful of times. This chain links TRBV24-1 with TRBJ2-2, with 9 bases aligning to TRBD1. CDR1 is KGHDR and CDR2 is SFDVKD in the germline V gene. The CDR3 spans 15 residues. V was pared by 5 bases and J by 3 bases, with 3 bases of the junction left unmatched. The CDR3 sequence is CATSARDRDTGELFF. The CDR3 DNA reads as TGTGCCACCAGTGCCCGGGACAGGGACACCGGGGAGCTGTTTTTT.

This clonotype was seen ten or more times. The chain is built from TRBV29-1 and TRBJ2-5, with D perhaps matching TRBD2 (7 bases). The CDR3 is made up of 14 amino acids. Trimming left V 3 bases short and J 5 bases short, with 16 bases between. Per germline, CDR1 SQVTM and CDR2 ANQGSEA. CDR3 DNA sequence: TGCAGCGTTGATGGCGGGGGCATCACGGAGACCCAGTACTTC. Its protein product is CSVDGGGITETQYF.